The following is a TCR beta chain sequence with its context. What it binds is unknown. Treatment in this sample: about 20 received Ad26.COV2.S at low or high dose, single or two shots; about 5 received placebo; per-sample allocation not given. Samples analyzed were those drawn on day 63 after the first vaccine or placebo injection. Built on an Ad26 vector, the vaccine expressed Wuhan-strain SARS-CoV-2 spike. V dropped 5 bases and J dropped 0 bases, with 8 bases sitting between them. CDR1 and CDR2 from the germline V gene are SGDLS and YYNGEE. This CDR3 is 13 amino acids long. Clones were sequenced by immunoSEQ multiplex PCR, and TCRdb holds only the in-frame ones, with some missing. The table lists fewer than 400,000 clones, just under 85% of them singletons, with 2.1% in the top ten. This specimen belongs to a study of Ad26.COV2.S vaccination and SARS-CoV-2 variants. Findings and caveats of the study: Post-vaccination breadth of spike-specific CD8+ and CD4+ T cell responses was reportedly substantial.

This sequence originates from a person between 18 and 60 years old who received the Ad26.COV2.S COVID-19 vaccine or a placebo. Sequenced material: peripheral blood, taken in a trial of Ad26.COV2.S vaccine versus placebo. The chain recombines TRBV9 with TRBJ1-1; perhaps TRBD1 as D (5 bases). Here the CDR3 reads CASSRTLNTEAFF. The CDR3 DNA follows: TGTGCCAGCAGTCGGACATTGAACACTGAAGCTTTCTTT.